These 7 T cell receptor beta chains were all obtained from the same sample, sequenced in a study of low-dose radiotherapy and immunotherapy resistance in tumors. Stated time point: before trial treatment. TRAV and TRBV primers primed cDNA for both TCRalpha and TCRbeta. With a V-primer adapter and a constant-region primer, TCRs were amplified for about 22 PCR cycles. TCRdb analysed the reads with MiXCR anew, one entry per CDR3 protein. The sample has fewer than 95,000 distinct CDR3 sequences, 9.4% seen once; the top ten hold roughly 1%. This material consisted of PBMCs, taken before treatment. The receptor source for this set is a male donor with prostate cancer.

This clonotype was recorded at least ten times. The chain uses TRBV7-9 and TRBJ1-2; D is undetermined. CDR1 is SEHNR, CDR2 FQNEAQ, per germline (reference sequence). This CDR3 spans 11 amino acids. The V end was cut by 2 bases, the J end by 2 bases, with 0 bases between. CDR3 in DNA: TGTGCCAGCAGCTTAAACTATGGCTACACCTTC. Translated, it gives CASSLNYGYTF.

This clonotype was detected ten times or more. The J gene is TRBJ2-2, the V gene TRBV7-6; D is unclear. Per the germline V gene, CDR1 is SGHVS and CDR2 is FNYEAQ. CDR3 length: 15 residues. V was cut by 1 base and J by 7 bases, with 13 bases left in between. CDR3 in DNA: TGTGCCAGCAGCTTAGTTGGAGCTTATGGCGGGGAGCTGTTTTTT. Its translation: CASSLVGAYGGELFF.

A few counts support this clonotype. CDR3 in DNA: TGTGCCAGCAGCCCCTGCCTAATAACCTACAATGAGCAGTTCTTC. Amino acids: CASSPCLITYNEQFF. The chain recombines TRBV5-7 with TRBJ2-1; D gene unclear. TRBV5-7 is an open reading frame whose function is uncertain. V lost 4 bases and J lost 2, with 13 bases in between. The CDR3 has 15 residues.

This clonotype was detected many times. This chain joins TRBV12-3 or TRBV12-4 and TRBJ1-1; no definite D call. Trimming removed 6 bases from V and 0 bases from J, with 11 bases in between. CDR3 length: 14 residues. The CDR3 region is CASRVGSVNTEAFF. CDR3 DNA sequence: TGTGCCAGCAGGGTTGGGAGTGTGAACACTGAAGCTTTCTTT.

This clonotype was counted ten times or more. The V gene is TRBV19, the J gene TRBJ2-3; 7 bases fit TRBD1. V was clipped by 5 bases and J by 7 bases; unmatched bases: 9. The CDR3 has 14 residues. Germline CDR1 reads LNHDA; CDR2 reads SQIVND (reference sequence). The CDR3 region is CASSFARDSHTQYF. The DNA of the CDR3 is TGTGCCAGTAGTTTCGCTCGGGACAGTCATACGCAGTATTTT.

Of note for this clonotype: A much larger clone lies one base from this, so it may be a read error. V gene TRBV2 combines with J gene TRBJ2-7, with D possibly TRBD1 on 5 matching bases. The ends were cut back, 2 bases at V and 3 bases at J, with 8 bases in the middle. The CDR3 covers 13 residues. Looked up from germline, CDR1 is SNHLY and CDR2 is FYNNEI. The CDR3 region is CASSEPTDYEQYF. CDR3 sequence (DNA): TGTGCCAGCAGTGAACCGACAGACTACGAGCAGTACTTC.

This clonotype was recorded at least ten times. The J gene is TRBJ2-7, the V gene TRBV18; 8 positions match TRBD1. Trimming cost V 5 bases and J 3 bases; bases outside gene matches: 6. The CDR3 is 14 residues long. Germline values: CDR1 KGHSH, CDR2 LQKENI. The CDR3 is CASSSSGQGYEQYF. The CDR3 DNA is TGTGCCAGCTCATCTTCCGGACAGGGCTACGAGCAGTACTTC.